A selection of T cell receptor beta chains follows, all from one sample in a study of blood T cell repertoires in COVID-19. The table came from immunoSEQ multiplex PCR; TCRdb's copy has only in-frame clones and leaves some out. Here the sample spans fewer than 250,000 clones, about 86% being singletons. The sequenced sample was PBMCs or T cells enriched from blood (not recorded which). These receptors came from a woman in her forties or fifties with acute COVID-19. The CDR3 runs from the conserved cysteine through the conserved F or W. The D gene is left open where the match is weak. A row's size may be missing; if present it is once, few, many or a size class.

j_gene: TRBJ2-7
v_gene: TRBV28
abundance: -
d_gene: -
CDR3aa: CASRATGLYEQYF
CDR3nt: TGTGCCAGCAGAGCTACAGGTCTCTACGAGCAGTACTTC

j_gene: TRBJ2-3
v_gene: TRBV7-8
abundance: -
d_gene: TRBD2
CDR3aa: CASSLGLSSGGTDTQYF
CDR3nt: TGTGCCAGCAGCTTAGGACTAAGTAGCGGGGGTACAGATACGCAGTATTTT

j_gene: TRBJ2-7
v_gene: TRBV27
abundance: -
d_gene: -
CDR3aa: CASSPRVPYEQYF
CDR3nt: TGTGCCAGCAGCCCCAGGGTTCCCTACGAGCAGTACTTC

j_gene: TRBJ2-5
v_gene: TRBV2
abundance: -
d_gene: -
CDR3aa: CASSESRTQETQYF
CDR3nt: TGTGCCAGCAGTGAATCTAGGACTCAAGAGACCCAGTACTTC

j_gene: TRBJ2-2
v_gene: TRBV7-2
abundance: -
d_gene: -
CDR3aa: CASRQSQANTGELFF
CDR3nt: TGTGCCAGCAGACAGAGCCAGGCAAACACCGGGGAGCTGTTTTTT

j_gene: TRBJ1-5
v_gene: TRBV11-3
abundance: few
d_gene: -
CDR3aa: CASSLGGRGSNQPQHF
CDR3nt: TGTGCCAGCAGCTTAGGTGGCAGGGGTAGCAATCAGCCCCAGCATTTT

j_gene: TRBJ1-5
v_gene: TRBV7-8
abundance: few
d_gene: -
CDR3aa: CASSPTGSNQPQHF
CDR3nt: TGTGCCAGCAGCCCCACAGGGTCCAATCAGCCCCAGCATTTT

j_gene: TRBJ1-1
v_gene: TRBV10-3
abundance: -
d_gene: TRBD1
CDR3aa: CAIRIGGDRGRLNSEAFF
CDR3nt: TGTGCCATCCGTATCGGGGGCGACAGGGGACGGCTGAACTCTGAAGCTTTCTTT

j_gene: TRBJ1-2
v_gene: TRBV4-1
abundance: -
d_gene: -
CDR3aa: CATQRRSRRVYGYTF
CDR3nt: TGCGCCACCCAGCGTCGGAGCCGCCGAGTATATGGCTACACCTTC

j_gene: TRBJ2-3
v_gene: TRBV11-3
abundance: -
d_gene: -
CDR3aa: CASSTVGRPSTDTQYF
CDR3nt: TGTGCCAGCAGCACTGTTGGGAGACCCAGCACAGATACGCAGTATTTT

j_gene: TRBJ1-4
v_gene: TRBV10-3
abundance: few
d_gene: -
CDR3aa: CAISDLAGGDEKLFF
CDR3nt: TGTGCCATCAGTGACTTAGCCGGGGGAGATGAAAAACTGTTTTTT

j_gene: TRBJ2-1
v_gene: TRBV11-3
abundance: few
d_gene: -
CDR3aa: CASSLVSGGNNEQFF
CDR3nt: TGTGCCAGCAGCTTAGTATCCGGGGGAAACAATGAGCAGTTCTTC

j_gene: TRBJ2-3
v_gene: TRBV3-1/TRBV3-2
abundance: -
d_gene: -
CDR3aa: CASSKSSNTDTQYF
CDR3nt: TGTGCCAGCAGCAAATCGAGTAACACAGATACGCAGTATTTT

j_gene: TRBJ2-7
v_gene: TRBV14
abundance: -
d_gene: TRBD2
CDR3aa: CASRRNGGAYEQYF
CDR3nt: TGTGCCAGCAGACGGAACGGGGGGGCCTACGAGCAGTACTTC

j_gene: TRBJ2-2
v_gene: TRBV6-2/TRBV6-3
abundance: -
d_gene: TRBD1
CDR3aa: CASSLQGATTGELFF
CDR3nt: TGTGCCAGCAGCCTCCAGGGGGCTACCACCGGGGAGCTGTTTTTT

j_gene: TRBJ1-1
v_gene: TRBV29-1
abundance: -
d_gene: -
CDR3aa: CSVEDLSRGTEAFF
CDR3nt: TGCAGCGTTGAAGACTTGAGCAGAGGCACTGAAGCTTTCTTT

j_gene: TRBJ2-2
v_gene: TRBV7-6
abundance: -
d_gene: -
CDR3aa: CASSRGGAGPGELFF
CDR3nt: TGTGCCAGCAGCCGAGGGGGCGCGGGGCCCGGGGAGCTGTTTTTT

j_gene: TRBJ1-2
v_gene: TRBV7-9
abundance: few
d_gene: -
CDR3aa: CASSRQPGYTF
CDR3nt: TGTGCCAGCAGCCGACAGCCTGGCTACACCTTC

j_gene: TRBJ2-3
v_gene: TRBV29-1
abundance: -
d_gene: -
CDR3aa: CSTYQGSGTDTQYF
CDR3nt: TGCAGCACCTATCAGGGGTCGGGCACAGATACGCAGTATTTT

j_gene: TRBJ2-1
v_gene: TRBV6-5
abundance: -
d_gene: TRBD1
CDR3aa: CASINRDRVGNEQFF
CDR3nt: TGTGCCAGCATTAACCGGGACAGGGTCGGGAATGAGCAGTTCTTC

j_gene: TRBJ1-2
v_gene: TRBV18
abundance: -
d_gene: TRBD1
CDR3aa: CASSLGQGNYGYTF
CDR3nt: TGTGCCAGCTCGTTGGGACAGGGGAACTATGGCTACACCTTC

j_gene: TRBJ2-3
v_gene: TRBV10-3
abundance: -
d_gene: -
CDR3aa: CAISESIAGTTDTQYF
CDR3nt: TGTGCCATCAGTGAGTCGATCGCGGGGACTACAGATACGCAGTATTTT

j_gene: TRBJ2-5
v_gene: TRBV11-2
abundance: -
d_gene: TRBD1
CDR3aa: CASSLRGQAQETQYF
CDR3nt: TGTGCCAGCAGCCTACGGGGACAGGCACAAGAGACCCAGTACTTC

j_gene: TRBJ2-5
v_gene: TRBV28
abundance: -
d_gene: TRBD1
CDR3aa: CASRFRDRGPQETQYF
CDR3nt: TGTGCCAGCAGGTTCCGGGACAGGGGGCCCCAAGAGACCCAGTACTTC

j_gene: TRBJ1-2
v_gene: TRBV6-2/TRBV6-3
abundance: -
d_gene: -
CDR3aa: CASSYSNQVYGYTF
CDR3nt: TGTGCCAGCAGTTACTCGAACCAGGTCTATGGCTACACCTTC

j_gene: TRBJ1-2
v_gene: TRBV7-2
abundance: -
d_gene: -
CDR3aa: CASSLQGIYGYTF
CDR3nt: TGTGCCAGCAGCTTACAGGGAATCTATGGCTACACCTTC

j_gene: TRBJ2-7
v_gene: TRBV28
abundance: -
d_gene: TRBD2
CDR3aa: CASSSPGTSGRAGNEQYF
CDR3nt: TGTGCCAGCAGTTCTCCGGGGACTAGCGGGAGGGCCGGGAACGAGCAGTACTTC

j_gene: TRBJ1-1
v_gene: TRBV29-1
abundance: -
d_gene: TRBD1
CDR3aa: CSASRTGGTEAFF
CDR3nt: TGCAGCGCCAGCCGGACAGGGGGCACTGAAGCTTTCTTT

j_gene: TRBJ1-4
v_gene: TRBV6-5
abundance: -
d_gene: -
CDR3aa: CASPAGGRTNEKLFF
CDR3nt: TGTGCCAGCCCAGCGGGGGGGAGGACTAATGAAAAACTGTTTTTT

j_gene: TRBJ2-3
v_gene: TRBV28
abundance: -
d_gene: TRBD2
CDR3aa: CASTPGASGRDTQYF
CDR3nt: TGTGCCAGCACCCCCGGGGCTAGCGGAAGGGATACGCAGTATTTT

j_gene: TRBJ1-4
v_gene: TRBV28
abundance: many
d_gene: -
CDR3aa: CASRPGFKEKLFF
CDR3nt: TGTGCCAGCAGGCCAGGATTTAAGGAAAAACTGTTTTTT

j_gene: TRBJ1-1
v_gene: TRBV18
abundance: few
d_gene: -
CDR3aa: CASSPRSSEATEAFF
CDR3nt: TGTGCCAGCTCACCACGGAGCTCCGAAGCCACTGAAGCTTTCTTT

j_gene: TRBJ1-5
v_gene: TRBV6-6
abundance: -
d_gene: -
CDR3aa: CASSTQGTGQPQHF
CDR3nt: TGTGCCAGCAGTACCCAGGGTACGGGTCAGCCCCAGCATTTT